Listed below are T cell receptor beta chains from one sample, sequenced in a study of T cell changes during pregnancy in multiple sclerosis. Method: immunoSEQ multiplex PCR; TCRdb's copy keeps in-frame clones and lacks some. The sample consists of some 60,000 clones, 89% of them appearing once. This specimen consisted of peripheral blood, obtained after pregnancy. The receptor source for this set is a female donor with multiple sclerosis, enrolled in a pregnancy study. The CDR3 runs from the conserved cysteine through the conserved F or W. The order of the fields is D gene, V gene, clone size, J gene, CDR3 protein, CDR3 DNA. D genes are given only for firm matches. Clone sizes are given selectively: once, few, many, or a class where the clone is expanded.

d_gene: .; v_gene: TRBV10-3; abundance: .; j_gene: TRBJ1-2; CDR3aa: CAISPGQAYGYTF; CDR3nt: TGTGCCATCAGTCCGGGACAAGCCTATGGCTACACCTTC
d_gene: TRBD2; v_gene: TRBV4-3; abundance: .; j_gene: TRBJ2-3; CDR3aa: CASSLSEGYLAGVLDTQYF; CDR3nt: TGCGCCAGCAGCCTTTCAGAAGGGTATCTAGCGGGGGTTCTGGATACGCAGTATTTT
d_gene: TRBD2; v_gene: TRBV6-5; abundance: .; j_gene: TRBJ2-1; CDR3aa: CASSYSWRGNEQFF; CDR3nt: TGTGCCAGCAGTTACTCCTGGCGGGGGAATGAGCAGTTCTTC
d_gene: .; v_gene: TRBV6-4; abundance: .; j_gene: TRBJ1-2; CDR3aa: CASKPAGSTYGYTF; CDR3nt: TGTGCCAGCAAACCCGCAGGGTCAACTTATGGCTACACCTTC
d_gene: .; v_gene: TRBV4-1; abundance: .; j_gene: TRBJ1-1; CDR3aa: CASSQTQGFGTEAFF; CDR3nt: TGCGCCAGCAGCCAGACCCAGGGATTCGGCACTGAAGCTTTCTTT
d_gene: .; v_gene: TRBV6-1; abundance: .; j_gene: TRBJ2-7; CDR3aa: CASREQVYEQYF; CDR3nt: TGTGCCAGCAGGGAACAGGTGTACGAGCAGTACTTC
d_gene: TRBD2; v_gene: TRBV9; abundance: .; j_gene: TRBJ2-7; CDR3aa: CASSVDTAGREQYF; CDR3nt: TGTGCCAGCAGCGTAGACACAGCGGGACGCGAGCAGTACTTC
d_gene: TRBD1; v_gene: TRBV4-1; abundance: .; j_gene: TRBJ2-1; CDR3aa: CASSDHRGNYNEQFF; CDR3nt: TGCGCCAGCAGCGATCACAGGGGAAACTACAATGAGCAGTTCTTC
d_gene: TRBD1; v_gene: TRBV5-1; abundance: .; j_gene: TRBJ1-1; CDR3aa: CASSPTGDSSAFF; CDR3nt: TGCGCCAGCAGCCCCACAGGGGATTCTTCAGCTTTCTTT
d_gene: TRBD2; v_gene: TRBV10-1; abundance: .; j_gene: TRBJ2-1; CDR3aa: CASSVTSGANNEQFF; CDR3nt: TGCGCCAGCAGTGTTACTAGCGGAGCGAATAATGAGCAGTTCTTC
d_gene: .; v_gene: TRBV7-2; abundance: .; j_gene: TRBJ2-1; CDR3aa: CASSQVGGSYNEQFF; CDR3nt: TGTGCCAGCAGCCAGGTGGGGGGCTCCTACAATGAGCAGTTCTTC
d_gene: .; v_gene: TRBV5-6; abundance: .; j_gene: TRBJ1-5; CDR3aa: CASSLGRGERPQHF; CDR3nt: TGTGCCAGCAGCTTGGGTCGGGGGGAGCGGCCCCAGCATTTT
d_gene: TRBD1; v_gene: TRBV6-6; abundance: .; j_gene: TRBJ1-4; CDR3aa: CASSRQGASTNEKLFF; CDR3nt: TGTGCCAGCAGTCGACAGGGGGCGTCAACTAATGAAAAACTGTTTTTT
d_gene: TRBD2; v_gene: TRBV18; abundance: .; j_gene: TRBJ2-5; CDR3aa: CASSPTAGGLETQYF; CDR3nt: TGTGCCAGCTCACCAACCGCGGGGGGGCTGGAGACCCAGTACTTC
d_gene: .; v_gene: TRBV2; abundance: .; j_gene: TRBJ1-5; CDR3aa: CASSLERESQPQHF; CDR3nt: TGTGCCAGCAGCCTTGAAAGGGAGAGTCAGCCCCAGCATTTT
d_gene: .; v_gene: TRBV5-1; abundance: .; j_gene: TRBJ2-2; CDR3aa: CASSSGITGELFF; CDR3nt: TGCGCCAGCAGCTCGGGAATTACCGGGGAGCTGTTTTTT
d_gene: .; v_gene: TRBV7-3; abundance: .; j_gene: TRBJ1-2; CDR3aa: CASSLTGGEGYTF; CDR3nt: TGTGCCAGCAGCTTAACGGGGGGGGAGGGCTACACCTTC
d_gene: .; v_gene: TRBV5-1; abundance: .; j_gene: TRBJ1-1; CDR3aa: CASSSGVTPWGEAFF; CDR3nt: TGCGCCAGTTCCTCTGGGGTGACCCCGTGGGGCGAAGCTTTCTTT
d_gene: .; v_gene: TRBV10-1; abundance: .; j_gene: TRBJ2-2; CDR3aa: CASSESFRGNTGELFF; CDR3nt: TGCGCCAGCAGTGAGTCGTTCAGGGGAAACACCGGGGAGCTGTTTTTT
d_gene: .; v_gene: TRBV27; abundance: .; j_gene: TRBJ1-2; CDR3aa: CASSFQGMGGYTF; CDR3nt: TGTGCCAGCAGTTTCCAGGGGATGGGTGGCTACACCTTC
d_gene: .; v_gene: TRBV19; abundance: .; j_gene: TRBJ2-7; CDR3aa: CASSIRLDSYEQYF; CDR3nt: TGTGCCAGTAGTATACGTCTAGATTCCTACGAGCAGTACTTC
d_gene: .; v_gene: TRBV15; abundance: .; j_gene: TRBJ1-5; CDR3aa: CATSRDTGGGQPQHF; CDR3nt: TGTGCCACCAGCAGAGATACGGGGGGCGGGCAGCCCCAGCATTTT
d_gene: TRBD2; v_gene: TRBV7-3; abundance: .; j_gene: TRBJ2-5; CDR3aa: CASSLSPRGEGETQYF; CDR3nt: TGTGCCAGCAGCTTAAGTCCGCGGGGGGAGGGGGAGACCCAGTACTTC
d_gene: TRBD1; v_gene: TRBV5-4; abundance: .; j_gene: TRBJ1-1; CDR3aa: CASSLLGGAVKTEAFF; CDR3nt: TGTGCCAGCAGCTTGTTAGGGGGCGCCGTCAAAACTGAAGCTTTCTTT
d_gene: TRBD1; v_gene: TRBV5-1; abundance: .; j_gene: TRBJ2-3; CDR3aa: CASSPGQGVSDTQYF; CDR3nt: TGCGCCAGCAGCCCCGGACAGGGTGTCTCCGATACGCAGTATTTT
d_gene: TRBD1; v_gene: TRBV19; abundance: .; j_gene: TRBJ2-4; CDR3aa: CASSSGQGQNIQYF; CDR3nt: TGTGCCAGTAGTAGCGGACAGGGCCAAAACATTCAGTACTTC
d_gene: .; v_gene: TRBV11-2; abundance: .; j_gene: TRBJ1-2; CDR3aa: CASSPLYGRDHGYTF; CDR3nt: TGTGCCAGCAGCCCCTTATACGGGAGGGACCATGGCTACACCTTC
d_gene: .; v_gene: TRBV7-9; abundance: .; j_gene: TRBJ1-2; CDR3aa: CASSLGQAPNYGYTF; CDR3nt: TGTGCCAGCAGCTTAGGGCAGGCCCCTAACTATGGCTACACCTTC
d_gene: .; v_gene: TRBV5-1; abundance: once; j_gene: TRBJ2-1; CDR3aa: CASSLSGHSYNEQFF; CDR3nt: TGCGCCAGCAGCTTAAGTGGGCACTCCTACAATGAGCAGTTCTTC
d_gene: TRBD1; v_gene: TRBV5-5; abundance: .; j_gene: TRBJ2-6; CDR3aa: CASSLGVTGVLSSGANVLTF; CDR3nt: TGTGCCAGCAGCCTCGGAGTCACAGGGGTTTTGTCTTCGGGGGCCAACGTCCTGACTTTC
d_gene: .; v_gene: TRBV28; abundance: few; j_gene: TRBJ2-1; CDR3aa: CASSRDVIGEQFF; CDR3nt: TGTGCCAGCAGCCGAGATGTAATCGGTGAGCAGTTCTTC